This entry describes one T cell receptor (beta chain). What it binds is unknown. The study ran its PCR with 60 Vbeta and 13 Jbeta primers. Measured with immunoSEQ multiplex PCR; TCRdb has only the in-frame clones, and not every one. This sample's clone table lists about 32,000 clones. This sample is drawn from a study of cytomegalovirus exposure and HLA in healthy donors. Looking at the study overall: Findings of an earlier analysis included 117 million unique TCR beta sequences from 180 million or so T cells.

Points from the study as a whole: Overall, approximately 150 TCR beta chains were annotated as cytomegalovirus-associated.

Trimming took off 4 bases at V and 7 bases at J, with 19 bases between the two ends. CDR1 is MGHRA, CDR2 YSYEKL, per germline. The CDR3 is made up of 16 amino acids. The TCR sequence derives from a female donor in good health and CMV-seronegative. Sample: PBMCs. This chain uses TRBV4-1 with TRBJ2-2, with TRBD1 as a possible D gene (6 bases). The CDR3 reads CASSPQGYGSGGELFF. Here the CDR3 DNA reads TGCGCCAGCAGCCCCCAGGGGTATGGGTCAGGCGGGGAGCTGTTTTTT.